One sample yielded the 29 T cell receptor beta chains listed below, sequenced in a study of blood T cell repertoires in COVID-19. Using immunoSEQ multiplex PCR, the repertoire was profiled, and TCRdb retains in-frame clones only, with some absent. Among some 100,000 clones, about 85% were seen once, and the ten largest hold around 13%. Input material: peripheral blood. These receptors were collected from a human donor in a cohort sampled during active COVID-19.

The chain links TRBV29-1 to TRBJ2-7; a weak D match, TRBD1 (6 bases). The CDR3 runs 13 residues. CDR1 SQVTM and CDR2 ANQGSEA come from the germline V gene. The V gene lost 4 bases and the J gene lost 6 bases, with 16 bases spanning the gap. Written as DNA, the CDR3 is TGCAGCGTTGTTGGCAGGGGATCGGGCGAGCAGTACTTC. This sequence encodes CSVVGRGSGEQYF.

This clone was picked up one time. J is TRBJ2-7 and V is TRBV5-1; maybe TRBD2 (5 bases). Looked up from germline, CDR1 is SGHRS and CDR2 is YFSETQ. This CDR3 has 13 residues. The ends were cut back, 3 bases at V and 2 bases at J, with 9 bases in the middle. The CDR3 DNA sequence: TGCGCCAGCAGCTCTGAGGGTCCCTACGAGCAGTACTTC. It specifies CASSSEGPYEQYF.

This clone was seen a single time. The rearrangement joins TRBV28 to TRBJ1-2, with D possibly being TRBD1 (5 bases). This CDR3 spans 14 amino acids. V was shortened by 7 bases and J by 1 base, with 13 bases between the two germline ends. Germline V gives CDR1 MDHEN, CDR2 SYDVKM. CDR3 in amino acids: CASTPTQGNYGYTF. In nucleotides, the CDR3 is TGTGCCAGCACCCCTACGCAGGGTAACTATGGCTACACCTTC.

This clone was seen once. The chain couples TRBV9 to TRBJ1-2; 8 nucleotides align to TRBD1. Per the germline V gene, CDR1 is SGDLS and CDR2 is YYNGEE. The CDR3 covers 14 residues. J lost 4 bases, V lost 0 bases, and 2 bases had no gene match. The CDR3: CASSVGQGTYGYTF. CDR3 nucleotides: TGTGCCAGCAGCGTAGGACAGGGGACCTATGGCTACACCTTC.

About this clone: This specimen includes other DNA sequences encoding the same CDR3. The rearrangement uses TRBV7-2 and TRBJ1-2; D might be TRBD1 (6 bases). V was cut by 5 bases and J by 4 bases, with 11 bases left in between. The CDR3 contains 13 residues. From germline, CDR1 is SGHTA and CDR2 FQGNSA. The CDR3 sequence is CASSRGQIYGYTF. The CDR3 bases are TGTGCCAGCAGCCGGGGACAAATCTATGGCTACACCTTC.

To note about this clone: This sample includes further DNA sequences coding for the same CDR3. This chain joins TRBV5-4 and TRBJ2-2; D possibly corresponds to TRBD2 (6 bases). The CDR3 spans 15 residues. V gave up 5 bases and J gave up 2 bases, with 13 bases separating them. Germline CDR1 SGHNT, CDR2 YYREEE (reference sequence). CDR3 sequence: CASRTGTSNTGELFF. The CDR3 DNA is TGTGCCAGCAGAACCGGGACTTCCAACACCGGGGAGCTGTTTTTT.

The genes are TRBV7-2 and TRBJ2-1, with 9 bases that match TRBD2. The CDR3 extends over 16 amino acids. With 0 bases clipped from V and 3 bases from J, the junction kept 3 bases outside the gene matches. Germline loops: CDR1 SGHTA, CDR2 FQGNSA. The CDR3 DNA is TGTGCCAGCAGCTTAGCGGCGCGGGGGGGCTACAATGAGCAGTTCTTC. Translated, it gives CASSLAARGGYNEQFF.

This clone has a handful of counts. The gene calls are TRBV5-1 and TRBJ2-2, with D possibly matching TRBD1 (6 bases). The germline V and J ends were trimmed by 7 bases and 5 bases, with 18 bases remaining between them. The CDR3 has 15 residues. From germline, CDR1 is SGHRS and CDR2 YFSETQ. The CDR3 spells CASSKRTEQTGELFF. For the CDR3, the DNA is TGCGCCAGCTCGAAAAGGACAGAGCAAACCGGGGAGCTGTTTTTT.

The rearrangement uses TRBV30 and TRBJ1-6, with D hard to call. The V end was cut by 3 bases, the J end by 4 bases, with 10 bases between. The germline gives CDR1 GTSNPN, CDR2 SVGIG (reference sequence). The CDR3 has 14 amino acids. The CDR3: CAWRREFYNSPLHF. The DNA for the CDR3 is TGTGCCTGGAGGAGGGAGTTTTATAATTCACCCCTCCACTTT.

V is TRBV5-1 and J is TRBJ2-7, with D possibly matching TRBD2 (6 bases). This CDR3 is built from 18 residues. V was shortened by 4 bases and J by 5 bases, with 28 bases between the two germline ends. CDR1 and CDR2 (germline): SGHRS, YFSETQ. The CDR3 here is CASSREGTVEGRIHEQYF. CDR3 coding DNA: TGCGCCAGCAGCCGCGAGGGTACGGTGGAGGGGAGAATCCACGAGCAGTACTTC.

The rearrangement links TRBV19 to TRBJ2-5; perhaps TRBD2 as D (6 bases). CDR1 is LNHDA, CDR2 SQIVND, per germline (reference sequence). CDR3 length: 16 amino acids. V gave up 6 bases and J gave up 4 bases, with 21 bases separating them. The CDR3 protein is CASRGRRAPWGETQYF. The CDR3 bases are TGTGCCAGTAGGGGTCGGAGGGCCCCCTGGGGAGAGACCCAGTACTTC.

This rearrangement joins TRBV18 to TRBJ1-6, with D unclear. The V gene lost 3 bases and the J gene lost 6 bases, with 12 bases spanning the gap. Germline V gives CDR1 KGHSH, CDR2 LQKENI. CDR3 length: 15 amino acids. The CDR3 protein is CASSPGVGANSPLHF. The CDR3 coding sequence is TGTGCCAGCTCACCCGGGGTGGGAGCTAATTCACCCCTCCACTTT.

This clone has a single count. The V gene is TRBV4-2, the J gene TRBJ2-2; TRBD2 matches 12 bases. Germline CDR1 reads LGHNA; CDR2 reads YNFKEQ. The CDR3 has 19 amino acids. Unmatched junction bases numbered 8, after V lost 3 bases and J lost 0 bases. The CDR3 nucleotides are TGTGCCAGCAGCCAGAAGACTAGCGGGAGATTCGCGAACACCGGGGAGCTGTTTTTT. Translating gives CASSQKTSGRFANTGELFF.

V and J are TRBV20-1 and TRBJ2-3; no clear D. The CDR3 loop spans 11 amino acids. Germline values: CDR1 DFQATT, CDR2 SNEGSKA (reference sequence). V was pared by 1 base and J by 4 bases, with 3 bases between. The CDR3: CSARVADTQYF. In DNA, the CDR3 is TGCAGTGCTAGAGTCGCAGATACGCAGTATTTT.

The chain employs TRBV19 and TRBJ2-1, with 7 bases matching TRBD1. The junction had 14 bases not matched to a gene; V was cut back by 1 base and J by 14 bases. Germline V gene data show CDR1 as LNHDA and CDR2 as SQIVND (reference sequence). This CDR3 spans 15 amino acids. The CDR3 region is CASSIASAGGVYKFF. DNA of the CDR3: TGTGCCAGTAGTATAGCCTCCGCAGGGGGTGTGTATAAGTTCTTC.

The chain combines TRBV10-2 with TRBJ2-5; D unclear. Trimming shortened V by 0 bases and J by 5 bases, and 13 bases separated the two germline ends. CDR1 WSHSY and CDR2 SAAADI come from the germline V gene. The CDR3 has 15 amino acids. The CDR3 protein is CASSESSAPAETQYF. CDR3 bases: TGCGCCAGCAGTGAGTCGAGCGCTCCAGCGGAGACCCAGTACTTC.

The V call is TRBV3-1 (or the pseudogene TRBV3-2), the J call TRBJ1-3, with a weak D call TRBD1 (5 bases). The CDR3 extends over 16 amino acids. From germline, CDR1 is LGHDT and CDR2 YNNKEL (reference sequence). V was shortened by 0 bases and J by 3 bases, with 12 bases between the two germline ends. The CDR3 DNA is TGTGCCAGCAGCCAAGACAGGGTCATCGGTGGAAACACCATATATTTT. It encodes CASSQDRVIGGNTIYF.

V and J are TRBV12-3 or TRBV12-4 and TRBJ1-5; D is possibly TRBD1 (5 bases). The germline V and J ends were trimmed by 7 bases and 6 bases, with 10 bases remaining between them. The CDR3 is made up of 12 amino acids. The CDR3 nucleotides read TGTGCCAGCACTCAGGGTCCTCAGCCCCAGCATTTT. Translation: CASTQGPQPQHF.

The CDR3 DNA reads as TGTGCCACCAGTGAGACCGGGACAGGGGGTACAGATACGCAGTATTTT. Residues: CATSETGTGGTDTQYF. The chain employs TRBV24-1 and TRBJ2-3; the match to TRBD1 covers 11 bases. The CDR3 is made up of 16 amino acids. With V trimmed by 4 bases and J by 3 bases, 5 bases remained unmatched. Germline-derived CDR1 and CDR2 are KGHDR and SFDVKD.

The rearrangement links TRBV5-4 to TRBJ1-1, with 11 bases fitting TRBD1. The CDR3 loop spans 16 amino acids. V shed 3 bases, J shed 2 bases, and the junction held 6 bases outside the gene matches. Germline V gives CDR1 SGHNT, CDR2 YYREEE (reference sequence). CDR3 residues: CASSSGQGAGNTEAFF. The CDR3 DNA is TGTGCCAGCAGCTCTGGACAGGGGGCTGGAAACACTGAAGCTTTCTTT. Supplemented by reference TRBV5-4 and TRBJ1-1, the full variable domain reads ETGVTQSPTHLIKTRGQQVTLRCSSQSGHNTVSWYQQALGQGPQFIFQYYREEENGRGNFPPRFSGLQFPNYSSELNVNALELDDSALYLCASSSGQGAGNTEAFFGQGTRLTVV.

A word on this clone: Mismatch with germline at one junction end may stem from a read error. V usage is TRBV7-9 and J usage is TRBJ2-1, with D perhaps TRBD2 (6 bases). The CDR3 consists of 14 residues. CDR1 is SEHNR and CDR2 is FQNEAQ in the germline V gene (reference sequence). The CDR3 region is CASSLALVRRGAVF. The DNA for the CDR3 is TGTGCCAGCAGCTTAGCGCTTGTTAGGCGGGGCGCGGTCTTC.

This sequence joins TRBV5-4 and TRBJ1-6; D is possibly TRBD1 (5 bases). The CDR3 is made up of 16 amino acids. The V end was cut by 4 bases, the J end by 0 bases, with 11 bases between. The germline V gene encodes CDR1 SGHNT and CDR2 YYREEE (reference sequence). The CDR3 protein is CASSPDINSYNSPLHF. CDR3 sequence (DNA): TGTGCCAGCAGCCCGGACATCAACTCCTATAATTCACCCCTCCACTTT.

This chain links TRBV24-1 with TRBJ2-3, with 10 bases lining up with TRBD1. Germline V gives CDR1 KGHDR, CDR2 SFDVKD. The CDR3 is 14 residues long. V trimming: 5 bases; J trimming: 10 bases; junction bases outside the gene matches: 8. The CDR3 here is CATSGGTGERAQYF. CDR3 in DNA: TGTGCCACCAGTGGAGGGACAGGGGAAAGGGCGCAGTATTTT.

This chain links TRBV7-7 with TRBJ2-7, with 7 bases identical to TRBD1. With V trimmed by 5 bases and J by 6 bases, 7 bases remained unmatched. This CDR3 is 13 amino acids long. Germline V gene data show CDR1 as SSHAT and CDR2 as FNYEAQ (reference sequence). The CDR3 reads CASSLDRVSEQYF. CDR3 DNA: TGTGCCAGCAGCCTCGACAGGGTTTCCGAGCAGTACTTC.

The CDR3 nucleotides read TGTGCCAGCAGCCGAGCCAAGCGGACAGGCGGAGAGAAAACTGAAGCTTTCTTT. Its protein is CASSRAKRTGGEKTEAFF. This chain uses TRBV6-6 with TRBJ1-1; 7 bases are shared with TRBD1. The V gene end was trimmed by 6 bases and the J gene end by 5 bases; junction bases not matched to a gene: 21. This CDR3 is built from 18 residues. CDR1 is MNHNY, CDR2 SVGAGI, per germline (reference sequence).

The chain combines TRBV4-3 with TRBJ2-5, with 8 bases fitting TRBD1. V dropped 3 bases and J dropped 4; count of bases not matched to a gene: 7. Per the germline V gene, CDR1 is LGHNA and CDR2 is YSLEER. The CDR3 runs to 15 residues. The CDR3 protein is CASSQDLDRGETQYF. The CDR3 DNA reads as TGCGCCAGCAGCCAGGATCTTGACAGGGGAGAGACCCAGTACTTC.

The rearrangement uses TRBV11-2 and TRBJ1-1; unclear D gene. Germline V gene data show CDR1 as SGHAT and CDR2 as FQNNGV. This CDR3 has 13 amino acids. Trimming cost V 3 bases and J 1 base, with 6 bases left between them. The CDR3 sequence is CASSLWQNTEAFF. In DNA form, the CDR3 reads TGTGCCAGCAGCTTGTGGCAGAACACTGAAGCTTTCTTT.

CDR3 DNA sequence: TGTGCCAGCAGCCTAAACCCGATACTAGCGGGGGGGTATGGAGATACGCAGTATTTT. Translating gives CASSLNPILAGGYGDTQYF. This chain connects TRBV7-2 to TRBJ2-3; 13 bases are shared with TRBD2. The ends lost 5 bases at V and 5 bases at J; junction bases unmatched: 16. The CDR3 has 19 amino acids. Germline V gene data show CDR1 as SGHTA and CDR2 as FQGNSA. Supplemented by reference TRBV7-2 and TRBJ2-3, the full variable domain reads GAGVSQSPSNKVTEKGKDVELRCDPISGHTALYWYRQSLGQGLEFLIYFQGNSAPDKSGLPSDRFSAERTGGSVSTLTIQRTQQEDSAVYLCASSLNPILAGGYGDTQYFGPGTRLTVL.

The rearrangement uses TRBV7-8 and TRBJ1-2; 10 bases are a match to TRBD1. V was pared by 4 bases and J by 3 bases, with 11 bases of the junction left unmatched. CDR3 length: 17 residues. Germline CDR1 and CDR2: SGHVS and FQNEAQ. This chain's CDR3 is CASSSKGQGPHYYGYTF. The CDR3, as DNA: TGTGCCAGCAGCTCCAAGGGACAGGGGCCTCACTACTATGGCTACACCTTC. Based on the CDR3 plus reference TRBV7-8 and TRBJ1-2, the full variable domain is GAGVSQSPRYKVAKRGQDVALRCDPISGHVSLFWYQQALGQGPEFLTYFQNEAQLDKSGLPSDRFFAERPEGSVSTLKIQRTQQEDSAVYLCASSSKGQGPHYYGYTFGSGTRLTVV.